The entry that follows covers one T cell receptor (beta chain) sequence. Its antigen is not known. This table comes from immunoSEQ multiplex PCR, and its TCRdb copy is limited to in-frame clones, with some not included. The table lists about 12,000 clones, 70% to 85% of them singletons. The CDR3 sequence is 15 residues long. The V and J ends lost 0 bases and 4 bases respectively, with 13 bases between them. Per the germline V gene, CDR1 is SGHNT and CDR2 is YYREEE (reference sequence). This entry comes from a study of PD-1 blockade in classical Hodgkin lymphoma. Time point meaning: cycle 4 day 1 (C4D1), after five to seven weeks of nivolumab. There was relapse after autologous stem cell transplantation in every patient, and there was variation in brentuximab vedotin exposure. Purified CD4+ T cells were obtained from thawed PBMCs through magnetic negative selection. Study-level results: What drove the repertoire differences, possibly disease activity or prior therapy, has not been defined.

The clonotype originates from a human donor with classical Hodgkin lymphoma. This specimen was CD4+ T cells from blood, taken before the fourth cycle of nivolumab. V usage is TRBV5-4 and J usage is TRBJ1-2; no definite D call. The CDR3 sequence: CASSLGRTELYGYTF. The CDR3 bases are TGTGCCAGCAGCTTGGGTCGTACCGAGCTCTATGGCTACACCTTC.